A single sample gave rise to the 4 T cell receptor beta chains below, sequenced in a study of shared clonotypes between healthy human individuals. The repertoire was sequenced with immunoSEQ multiplex PCR; TCRdb's copy has only in-frame clones and lacks some. The sample contains about 2.5 million clones, 92% of which appear only once. The sample consisted of naive CD4+ T cells from PBMCs. Subset given: CD45RA+ positively selected. These receptors all stem from a man aged 18-30 years in good health. Some clones in this sample may be carry-over from other donors' samples.

This chain joins TRBV10-3 and TRBJ1-1; the D gene is possibly TRBD1 (6 bases). This CDR3 comprises 14 residues. Deletions cut 6 bases from V and 1 base from J, with 12 bases between. The germline V gene has CDR1 ENHRY and CDR2 SYGVKD. The CDR3 region has the DNA TGTGCCATCAGCAGAGCGGACAGGAACACTGAAGCTTTCTTT. Its translation is CAISRADRNTEAFF.

On this clone itself: The germline gene is not matched at one end of the junction; a read error may be the cause. Here the CDR3 reads CASSGPPGLAF. CDR3 DNA sequence: TGTGCCAGCAGTGGACCCCCGGGGTTGGCCTTC. The genes are TRBV6-1 and TRBJ1-2; D remains ambiguous. Per the germline V gene, CDR1 is MNHNS and CDR2 is SASEGT. The CDR3 runs 11 residues.

This chain links TRBV28 with TRBJ2-2; TRBD1 matches at 7 bases. The CDR3 length is 16 residues. Germline-derived CDR1 and CDR2 are MDHEN and SYDVKM. V shed 6 bases and J 6 bases; nucleotides not matched to a gene: 13. CDR3 bases: TGTGCCAGCAGCAGGGGGACACAGGGTTTGGCCGGGGAGCTGTTTTTT. It yields the protein CASSRGTQGLAGELFF.

This chain connects TRBV7-8 to TRBJ1-2; unclear D gene. Trimming stripped 5 bases from V and 5 bases from J, with 21 bases between. Looked up from germline, CDR1 is SGHVS and CDR2 is FQNEAQ. CDR3 size: 16 residues. In nucleotides, the CDR3 is TGTGCCAGCAGCCCTCCGAGTCGACAAACCCCATATGGCTACACCTTC. It yields the protein CASSPPSRQTPYGYTF.